This T cell receptor beta chain was identified during a study of blood T cell repertoires in COVID-19. Study-wide context: Samples came from the United States, Italy and Spain, spanning acute and convalescent COVID-19. T cells, B-cell-depleted T cells, or PBMCs provided the cDNA or gDNA that served as material.

Profiled with immunoSEQ multiplex PCR; TCRdb holds only in-frame clones, not every one. The data contain some 290,000 clones, roughly 90% of them singletons. Germline assignment: CDR1 LNHDA and CDR2 SQIVND (reference sequence). The CDR3 is 17 residues long. Trimming removed 1 base from V and 0 bases from J, with 10 bases in between. The clonotype was recovered from a woman aged 30 to 39 with COVID-19, enrolled during active disease. Sequencing was performed on peripheral blood. The chain couples TRBV19 to TRBJ1-6; D is uncertain. CDR3 DNA sequence: TGTGCCAGTAGTATAGCCGGCCGGGGCTCCTATAATTCACCCCTCCACTTT. Its protein product is CASSIAGRGSYNSPLHF.